This passage covers 3 T cell receptor beta chains from one sample sequenced in a study of vaccination and CD4 T cells after COVID-19. Researchers used the Oncomine TCR Beta short-read assay to sequence DNA from cultured CD4+ T cells. A single record per CDR3 protein comes from TCRdb applying MiXCR to the PCR reads. The sample lists about 11,000 distinct CDR3 sequences, around half seen once, with approximately 10% in the top ten. The treatment is: roughly nine-day PBMC culture with coronavirus spike peptide pools or control peptides (ViraFEST assay). Which antigens these TCRs recognize remains unknown. The sample was CD4+ T cells from blood, cultured in vitro. The receptor set was obtained from a human donor who had recovered from COVID-19.

The V call is TRBV7-8, the J call TRBJ2-7; 7 bases map to TRBD2. The CDR3 contains 15 residues. V lost 3 bases and J lost 4; bases outside the gene matches: 9. Germline assignment: CDR1 SGHVS and CDR2 FQNEAQ. The CDR3: CASSFLGGSVYEQYF. CDR3 in DNA: TGTGCCAGCAGCTTCCTTGGCGGGAGTGTGTACGAGCAGTACTTC.

The gene calls are TRBV6-5 and TRBJ2-7, with D perhaps TRBD2 (6 bases). This CDR3 spans 14 amino acids. V lost 4 bases, J lost 9 bases, and 19 bases lay in between. Germline loops: CDR1 MNHEY, CDR2 SVGAGI. CDR3 DNA sequence: TGTGCCAGCAGTTTAAAGCGGGCTTCTGTACGGCAGTACTTC. It codes for CASSLKRASVRQYF.

The J gene is TRBJ2-1, the V gene TRBV4-3; a weak D match, TRBD2 (5 bases). This CDR3 region has 17 residues. From germline, CDR1 is LGHNA and CDR2 YSLEER. The V gene lost 0 bases and the J gene lost 0 bases, with 12 bases spanning the gap. CDR3 protein: CASSQEASSYSYNEQFF. The CDR3 DNA reads as TGCGCCAGCAGCCAAGAGGCTTCTAGCTACTCCTACAATGAGCAGTTCTTC.